This T cell receptor (beta chain) appears in the sequencing data of a study of blood T cells in healthy people across ages. The use of a sample-barcoded 5' primer and a J-beta primer mix characterized a second PCR of roughly 6 to 11 cycles. The template-switch adaptor, which had 12 random nucleotides, put a tag on each cDNA molecule. TCRdb analysed the 5' RACE reads with MiXCR anew, one entry per CDR3 protein. This repertoire shows approximately 1.5 million distinct CDR3 sequences, roughly 43% found once; its top ten account for around 4%. Healthy Caucasians from Russia aged about 6 to 100 served as donors. This CDR3 spans 15 amino acids.

The sequencing input was blood. This clonotype was obtained from a woman between 18 and 30 years old in good health. J is TRBJ2-7 and V is TRBV12-3 or TRBV12-4; TRBD1 matches 12 bases. The J call could be wrong; TRBJ2-5 is a better fit for the DNA end. The CDR3 nucleotides read TGTGCCAGCCGCCCGGGACAGGGGGCCCTAAAGACCCAGTACTTC. It is translated as CASRPGQGALKTQYF.